This TCR beta chain emerged from a study of T cell responses to AZD1222 COVID-19 vaccine. With respect to this clone: Its target is not known.

Findings and limits, study-wide: The study sampled repertoires only after the peak T cell response. Spike was spanned by vaccine-associated CD4 TCRs, which were dominant at 160-218 and 743-854. Among those given AZD1222, only five or six were seropositive at baseline. Unmutated variant regions are reportedly targeted by nearly half of spike-specific TCRs.

Data came from immunoSEQ multiplex PCR; TCRdb stores just in-frame clones and leaves some out. Among fewer than 150,000 clones listed, over 85% were seen once. V was clipped by 5 bases and J by 1 base, with 20 bases between them. The CDR3 is made up of 17 amino acids. Germline V gene sequence: CDR1 LNHDA, CDR2 SQIVND (reference sequence). This clonotype originated in an adult in good health. This chain links TRBV19 with TRBJ1-1; D uncertain. This specimen was peripheral blood, taken on day 0 of AZD1222 vaccination. The CDR3 DNA follows: TGTGCCAGTAGTCCAGCCCCGGCCGGCCCCAAGAACACTGAAGCTTTCTTT. It is translated as CASSPAPAGPKNTEAFF.